The 19 T cell receptor beta chains given below trace back to one sample, sequenced in a study of T cell clones after liver transplantation. The protocol was immunoSEQ multiplex PCR, while the TCRdb copy is restricted to in-frame clones and leaves out a portion. The sample has about 74,000 clones; about 80% are singletons. The specimen comprised CD4+ T cells from blood, sampled before liver transplant. The receptors shown here come from a human donor who received a liver transplant.

In its sample, this clone was seen once. J is TRBJ2-2 and V is TRBV11-3, with TRBD2 matching over 12 bases. CDR3 size: 18 residues. Trimming removed 5 bases from V and 7 bases from J; junction bases left unmatched: 14. Germline CDR1 reads SGHNT; CDR2 reads YENEEA. The CDR3 spells CASSPNPLAGGKVGELFF. The CDR3 DNA follows: TGTGCCAGCAGCCCGAACCCTCTAGCGGGAGGGAAAGTCGGGGAGCTGTTTTTT.

V and J are TRBV7-9 and TRBJ2-3, with 11 bases identical to TRBD2. CDR3 length: 16 residues. V was pared by 5 bases and J by 6 bases, with 10 bases of the junction left unmatched. Looked up from germline, CDR1 is SEHNR and CDR2 is FQNEAQ (reference sequence). In nucleotides, the CDR3 is TGTGCCAGCAGCCCAGGGTTAGCGGGAGGGCCGGATACGCAGTATTTT. It yields the protein CASSPGLAGGPDTQYF.

The V gene is TRBV28, the J gene TRBJ2-1; possible D gene TRBD2, 6 bases. CDR1 and CDR2 from the germline V gene are MDHEN and SYDVKM. Trimming stripped 3 bases from V and 4 bases from J, with 10 bases between. The CDR3 spans 14 residues. The DNA of the CDR3 is TGTGCCAGCAGTTTCGCGGGACCTTACAATGAGCAGTTCTTC. The encoded protein is CASSFAGPYNEQFF.

This chain connects TRBV5-4 to TRBJ2-5, with 9 bases identical to TRBD2. J lost 1 base, V lost 4 bases, and 5 bases had no gene match. CDR1 is SGHNT and CDR2 is YYREEE in the germline V gene (reference sequence). The CDR3 sequence is 15 residues long. The CDR3: CASSPRTSVQETQYF. CDR3 DNA sequence: TGTGCCAGCAGCCCCCGGACTAGCGTCCAAGAGACCCAGTACTTC.

The rearrangement links TRBV29-1 to TRBJ2-1; 15 bases agree with TRBD2. The ends lost 0 bases at V and 2 bases at J; junction bases unmatched: 8. CDR3 length: 19 amino acids. Germline CDR1 SQVTM, CDR2 ANQGSEA. Here the CDR3 DNA reads TGCAGCGTTGAAGAAGGACTAGCGGGAGGGCCTGCCACCTACAATGAGCAGTTCTTC. Protein: CSVEEGLAGGPATYNEQFF.

The chain combines TRBV10-2 with TRBJ1-1, with D tentatively TRBD1 (5 bases). This CDR3 has 15 amino acids. V lost 10 bases and J 6 bases, leaving 24 bases between the germline ends. CDR1 is WSHSY, CDR2 SAAADI, per germline. CDR3 nucleotides: TGCGCCATCAAAATCCGGGAACCAGGGACCGCTGAAGCTTTCTTT. This encodes CAIKIREPGTAEAFF.

The genes are TRBV6-5 and TRBJ1-4, with a weak D call TRBD1 (5 bases). Trimming shortened V by 0 bases and J by 8 bases, and 13 bases separated the two germline ends. The germline gives CDR1 MNHEY, CDR2 SVGAGI. CDR3 length: 15 residues. The CDR3 DNA sequence: TGTGCCAGCAGTTACTCGACGGGGGGGGACGAAAAACTGTTTTTT. It specifies CASSYSTGGDEKLFF.

V and J are TRBV18 and TRBJ1-2; D remains ambiguous. The germline V gene has CDR1 KGHSH and CDR2 LQKENI. This CDR3 region has 17 residues. V gave up 2 bases and J gave up 2 bases, with 18 bases separating them. The DNA for the CDR3 is TGTGCCAGCTCACCAATGACAAACACTCTACAGAACTATGGCTACACCTTC. Translated, it gives CASSPMTNTLQNYGYTF.

The rearrangement joins TRBV10-3 to TRBJ2-3; tentatively, D is TRBD2 (5 bases). V gave up 0 bases and J gave up 5 bases, with 15 bases separating them. Germline V gene sequence: CDR1 ENHRY, CDR2 SYGVKD. CDR3 length equals 16 residues. The CDR3 is CAISESGGHGKDTQYF. In DNA form, the CDR3 reads TGTGCCATCAGTGAGTCTGGCGGCCACGGGAAAGATACGCAGTATTTT.

V is TRBV27 and J is TRBJ2-1; TRBD2 agrees at 14 bases. Trimming cost V 5 bases and J 9 bases; bases outside gene matches: 9. The germline V gene encodes CDR1 MNHEY and CDR2 SMNVEV (reference sequence). The CDR3 sequence is 16 residues long. Written as DNA, the CDR3 is TGTGCCAGCAGTCCCCCCCGACTAGCGGGAGGGAGTGAGCAGTTCTTC. Amino acids: CASSPPRLAGGSEQFF.

V usage is TRBV10-3 and J usage is TRBJ2-7, with D possibly TRBD1 on 5 matching bases. Trimming pared 2 bases from V and 3 bases from J, leaving 8 bases between. This CDR3 spans 13 amino acids. Germline CDR1 ENHRY, CDR2 SYGVKD. Written as DNA, the CDR3 is TGTGCCATCAGTGAGGCAGGGATCTACGAGCAGTACTTC. Protein sequence: CAISEAGIYEQYF.

The V call is TRBV28, the J call TRBJ1-4, with 7 bases identical to TRBD1. Trimming at V came to 6 bases and at J to 3 bases, leaving 7 bases not matched to a gene. Germline-derived CDR1 and CDR2 are MDHEN and SYDVKM. This CDR3 is 15 amino acids long. The CDR3 is CASSRDRVSNEKLFF. In nucleotides, the CDR3 is TGTGCCAGCAGCCGAGACAGGGTGTCTAATGAAAAACTGTTTTTT.

J is TRBJ2-1 and V is TRBV7-6; 7 bases are a match to TRBD2. The trim removed 5 bases at V and 9 bases at J, leaving 4 bases unmatched. Germline V lookup: CDR1 SGHVS, CDR2 FNYEAQ. The CDR3 contains 12 residues. The DNA of the CDR3 is TGTGCCAGCAGCCGCCGGACTAGTGAGCAGTTCTTC. It translates to CASSRRTSEQFF.

This sequence joins TRBV27 and TRBJ2-7, with D perhaps assigned TRBD1 or TRBD2 (5 bases each). The CDR3 sequence is 15 residues long. Germline-derived CDR1 and CDR2 are MNHEY and SMNVEV (reference sequence). The V and J ends lost 2 bases and 0 bases respectively, with 11 bases between them. The CDR3 bases are TGTGCCAGCAGTTTAATGGGGGAGTTCTCCTACGAGCAGTACTTC. Translating it yields CASSLMGEFSYEQYF.

In this sample, this clone turned up once. V and J are TRBV5-1 and TRBJ2-1; either TRBD1 or TRBD2 may supply D (7 bases each). The CDR3 has 15 residues. Germline CDR1 SGHRS, CDR2 YFSETQ. V lost 1 base to trimming and J lost 9 bases, with 17 bases between them. The CDR3 DNA follows: TGCGCCAGCAGCTTGTGGGAGGGGGCCGCTAGTGAGCAGTTCTTC. Translation gives CASSLWEGAASEQFF.

The rearrangement joins TRBV6-5 to TRBJ1-2, with 9 bases aligning to TRBD1. Trimming cost V 6 bases and J 2 bases; bases outside gene matches: 4. This CDR3 is built from 14 residues. Germline values: CDR1 MNHEY, CDR2 SVGAGI. CDR3 DNA: TGTGCCAGCAGCGTGGGACAGGGAAACTATGGCTACACCTTC. Translating it yields CASSVGQGNYGYTF.

The chain carries TRBV19 and TRBJ2-5; 14 bases align to TRBD2. This CDR3 spans 19 amino acids. Trimming at V came to 1 base and at J to 1 base, leaving 8 bases not matched to a gene. Germline lookup yields CDR1 LNHDA and CDR2 SQIVND (reference sequence). The CDR3: CASSIVGTSGSVAQETQYF. As DNA, the CDR3 is TGTGCCAGTAGTATAGTAGGGACTAGCGGGAGTGTTGCCCAAGAGACCCAGTACTTC.

J is TRBJ1-5 and V is TRBV19; D is possibly TRBD1 (5 bases). Trimming took off 0 bases at V and 3 bases at J, with 12 bases between the two ends. Germline loops: CDR1 LNHDA, CDR2 SQIVND (reference sequence). The CDR3 totals 16 residues. CDR3 coding DNA: TGTGCCAGTAGTATAGATCTAAGCAGGGTCAATCAGCCCCAGCATTTT. Encoded protein: CASSIDLSRVNQPQHF.

In its sample, this clone was seen a few times. This chain uses TRBV5-8 with TRBJ1-5; D is undetermined. The CDR3 has 14 amino acids. Per germline, CDR1 SGHTS and CDR2 YDEGEE. V gave up 4 bases and J gave up 3 bases, with 11 bases separating them. Here the CDR3 DNA reads TGTGCCAGCAGCCCGTGGGGTCTCAATCAGCCCCAGCATTTT. Its protein product is CASSPWGLNQPQHF.